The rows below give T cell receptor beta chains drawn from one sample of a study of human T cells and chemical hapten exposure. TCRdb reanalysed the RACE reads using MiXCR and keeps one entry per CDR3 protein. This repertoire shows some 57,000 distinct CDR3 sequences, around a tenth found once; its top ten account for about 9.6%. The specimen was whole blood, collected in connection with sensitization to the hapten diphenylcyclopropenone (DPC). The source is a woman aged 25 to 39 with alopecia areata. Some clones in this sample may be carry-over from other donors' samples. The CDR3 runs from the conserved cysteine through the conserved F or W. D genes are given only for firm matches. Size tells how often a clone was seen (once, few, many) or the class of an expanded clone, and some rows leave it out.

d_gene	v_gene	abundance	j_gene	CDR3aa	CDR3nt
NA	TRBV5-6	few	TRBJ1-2	CASSPVGFNYGDTF	TGTGCCAGCAGCCCGGTGGGTTTTAACTATGGCGACACCTTC
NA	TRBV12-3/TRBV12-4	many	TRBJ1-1	CASSTYPREGFF	TGTGCCAGCAGCACCTACCCCAGGGAGGGTTTCTTT
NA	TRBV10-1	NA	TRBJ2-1	CASYLPGSDNEQFF	TGCGCCAGCTACCTCCCTGGCAGCGACAATGAGCAGTTCTTC
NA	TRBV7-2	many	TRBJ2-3	CASSLGRISTDTQYF	TGTGCCAGCAGCTTAGGTCGGATTAGCACAGATACGCAGTATTTT
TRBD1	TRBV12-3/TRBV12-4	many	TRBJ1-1	CASSLDRGVGEAFF	TGTGCCAGCAGTTTGGACAGGGGAGTTGGTGAAGCTTTCTTT
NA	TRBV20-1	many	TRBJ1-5	CSAQIRDNQPQHF	TGCAGTGCCCAGATTAGGGACAATCAGCCCCAGCATTTT
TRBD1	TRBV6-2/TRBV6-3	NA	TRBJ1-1	CASRDKQGLNTEAFF	TGTGCCAGCAGGGATAAACAGGGGTTGAACACTGAAGCTTTCTTT
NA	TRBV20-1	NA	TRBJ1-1	CSARFGSGGRMEAFF	NA
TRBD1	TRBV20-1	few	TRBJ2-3	CSARSPGQGPDTQYF	TGCAGTGCTAGATCTCCGGGACAGGGACCAGATACGCAGTATTTT
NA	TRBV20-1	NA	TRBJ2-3	CSARAGGGSTDTQYF	TGCAGTGCTAGAGCGGGTGGGGGTAGCACAGATACGCAGTATTTT
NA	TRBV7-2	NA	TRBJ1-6	CASSADRLNSPLHF	TGTGCCAGCAGCGCCGACAGGTTGAATTCACCCCTCCACTTT
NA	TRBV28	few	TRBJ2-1	CASSASTSRGPYNEQFF	TGTGCCAGCAGTGCTTCGACATCCAGAGGCCCCTACAATGAGCAGTTCTTC
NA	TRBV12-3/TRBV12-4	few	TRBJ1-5	CASSLAGDIDQPQHF	TGTGCCAGCAGTTTAGCCGGGGATATTGATCAGCCCCAGCATTTT
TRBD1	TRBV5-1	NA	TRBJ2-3	CASSWGQETDTQYF	TGCGCCAGCAGCTGGGGACAGGAAACAGATACGCAGTATTTT
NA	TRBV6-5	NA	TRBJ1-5	CASGDSRTNQPQHF	TGTGCCAGCGGAGACTCTAGGACGAATCAGCCCCAGCATTTT
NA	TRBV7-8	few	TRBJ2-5	CASLHRKGETQYF	TGTGCCAGCCTCCATCGTAAAGGAGAGACCCAGTACTTC
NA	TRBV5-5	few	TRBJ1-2	CASSTGPVNYGYTF	TGTGCCAGCAGCACGGGGCCCGTGAACTATGGCTACACCTTC
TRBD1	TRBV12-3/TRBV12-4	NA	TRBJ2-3	CASSPRTGNTDTQYF	TGTGCCAGCAGTCCGAGGACAGGGAACACAGATACGCAGTATTTT
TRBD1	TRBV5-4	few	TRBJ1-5	CASSTHRGDSNQPQHF	TGTGCCAGCAGCACCCACAGGGGAGATAGCAATCAGCCCCAGCATTTT
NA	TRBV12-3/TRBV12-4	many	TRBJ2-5	CASSAGLPGETQYF	TGTGCCAGCAGCGCGGGACTGCCCGGAGAGACCCAGTACTTC
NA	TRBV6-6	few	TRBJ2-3	CASSHRSNTQYF	TGTGCCAGCAGTCACCGGTCAAATACGCAGTATTTT
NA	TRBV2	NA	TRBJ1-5	CASNPGGLSNQPQHF	TGTGCCAGCAACCCCGGAGGTTTAAGCAATCAGCCCCAGCATTTT
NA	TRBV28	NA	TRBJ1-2	CAAGRTWTNYGYTF	TGTGCCGCGGGCAGGACATGGACTAACTATGGCTACACCTTC
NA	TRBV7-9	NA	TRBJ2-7	CASSPVGPYYEQYF	TGTGCCAGCAGCCCCGTTGGGCCCTACTACGAGCAGTACTTC
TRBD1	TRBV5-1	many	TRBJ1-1	CASSASTGQLEAFF	TGCGCCAGCAGCGCTTCTACGGGACAGCTAGAAGCTTTCTTT